This TCR beta chain was retrieved from a study of T-cell reconstitution after alpha-beta-depleted transplantation in children (dated by TCRdb to 2015 to 2016). In terms of the full investigation: T-cell immune reconstitution after TCRalphabeta/CD19-depleted allogeneic hematopoietic cell transplantation in children was quantitatively tracked in the study by means of TCR repertoire profiling. Results and caveats for the whole study, not just this receptor: About two months after transplant, the apparently early recovery of alphabetaT-cell counts reportedly depended on just several hundred clones that had expanded rapidly and came from non-depleted graft cells. The frequencies of hyperexpanded clones fell over the following months, and after one year, T-cell counts and TCRbeta diversity were mostly attributed to newly produced T cells. The high TCRbeta diversity at day 60 in some patients was ascribed to recipient T cells and intrathymic progenitors that had survived conditioning.

Libraries came from PCR. Instrument used: Illumina HiSeq 2500. TCR library preparation used molecular barcoding, with unique molecular identifiers applied to normalize quantification of the TCRbeta repertoire. TCRdb took the public reads, trimmed them with fastp at Q25, ran MiXCR for clone calling and kept in-frame beta chains. Entries are consolidated by CDR3 protein sequence, retaining the most common genes and DNA. The sample includes around 450,000 distinct CDR3 sequences, with about 45% observed a single time. The biggest ten clones account for around 29% of the sample. As concerns this clonotype: It has no known antigen specificity. Base-call qualities are not available, and no considerably larger clone is one nucleotide away.

The treatment or condition label corresponds to: allogeneic hematopoietic cell transplantation with graft depleted of TCRalphabeta T cells and CD19 B cells. The transplant recipients were children given TCRalphabeta/CD19-depleted allogeneic hematopoietic cell grafts. CDR1 and CDR2, per the germline V gene (reference sequence), are DFQATT and SNEGSKA. Unmatched junction bases come to 13, with V trimmed by 0 bases and J by 2 bases. The CDR3 runs 18 residues from the cysteine to the phenylalanine. CDR3 DNA only is kept here, 54 bases in frame from base 1. Sequencing used PBMCs, obtained before TCRalphabeta/CD19-depleted stem cell transplant. The V and J segments used are TRBV20-1 and TRBJ2-5, with 9 bases in between that match TRBD2. The sequence was obtained from a girl aged 2-10 years with aplastic anemia, due to receive a stem cell transplant. This receptor carries the CDR3 CSAREFYKLAGPQETQYF. The nucleotide sequence reads as follows: TGCAGTGCTAGAGAGTTCTACAAACTAGCGGGCCCTCAAGAGACCCAGTACTTC.